This TCR beta chain was identified during a study of T cells in Graves' hyperthyroidism and ophthalmopathy. Study-wide results and limits: Blood also contained most expanded thyroid clonotypes above 0.001.

Patients between 18 and 65 years old had hyperthyroidism, newly diagnosed and lasting under 2 months. Thyroid ultrasound, orbital computed tomography, clinical symptoms, and serum thyroxine and TRAb underpinned diagnoses. Amplification of TCR beta CDR3 regions was performed using RNA transcripts as template. The study used the HTBI primer set for a first-round RT-PCR of the TCR CDR3. In TCRdb, the multiplex PCR reads were re-called with MiXCR into one record per CDR3 protein. The repertoire holds a few hundred thousand distinct CDR3 sequences, about 15% seen once, with almost 8% in the top ten. V was shortened by 6 bases and J by 1 base, with 15 bases between the two germline ends. CDR1 and CDR2 from the germline V gene are LNHDA and SQIVND (reference sequence). The CDR3 is 15 residues long. Ten or more counts support this clonotype. Its antigen is unidentified.

The chain has TRBV19 and TRBJ1-1; TRBD1 might be the D (5 bases). The sequenced sample was blood. This receptor was obtained from a woman under 30 with Graves' hyperthyroidism. The CDR3: CASSRAGLGNTEAFF. The CDR3 DNA reads TGTGCCAGTAGCCGGGCAGGGCTAGGGAACACTGAAGCTTTCTTT.